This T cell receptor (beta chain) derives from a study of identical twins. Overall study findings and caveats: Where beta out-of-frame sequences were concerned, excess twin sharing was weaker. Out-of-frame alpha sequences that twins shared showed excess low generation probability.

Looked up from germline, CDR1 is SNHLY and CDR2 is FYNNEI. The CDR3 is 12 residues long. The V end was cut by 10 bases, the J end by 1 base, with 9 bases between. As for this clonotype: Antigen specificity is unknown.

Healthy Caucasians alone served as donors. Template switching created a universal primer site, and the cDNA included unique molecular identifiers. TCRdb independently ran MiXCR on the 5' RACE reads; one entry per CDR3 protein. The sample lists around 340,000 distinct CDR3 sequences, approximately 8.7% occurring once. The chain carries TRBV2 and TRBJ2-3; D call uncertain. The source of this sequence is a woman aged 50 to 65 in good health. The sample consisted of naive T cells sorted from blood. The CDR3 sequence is CATRHRTDTQYF. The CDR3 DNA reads TGTGCCACCAGACACCGCACAGATACGCAGTATTTT.